This entry lists 6 T cell receptor beta chains sequenced from one sample in a study of blood T cells in healthy people across ages (dated by TCRdb to the mid-2010s). Libraries came from 5' RACE. A second roughly 6 to 12 cycle PCR used a sample-barcoded 5' primer and a J-beta primer mix. Through fastp at Q25 and MiXCR, TCRdb rebuilt clones from the public reads, retaining in-frame beta chains. Every entry covers one CDR3 protein and lists the most common genes and DNA from its rows. This sample is represented by some 1,800,000 distinct CDR3 sequences; roughly 43% of them were singletons. The top ten clones comprise more than 20% of the sample. Specimen: blood. These receptors were taken from a human donor in good health.

The gene calls are TRBV5-1 and TRBJ2-7; the D is unclear. In germline, CDR1 is SGHRS, CDR2 YFSETQ. CDR3 length equals 13 residues. With 3 bases removed from V and 6 bases from J, the gap between germline ends came to 13 bases. CDR3 sequence: CASSSWGSREQYF. The CDR3 coding sequence is TGCGCCAGCAGCTCTTGGGGTAGTCGCGAGCAGTACTTC.

The V gene is TRBV11-2, the J gene TRBJ2-5; 8 bases line up with TRBD2. Trimming at V came to 5 bases and at J to 0 bases, leaving 11 bases not matched to a gene. Germline assignment: CDR1 SGHAT and CDR2 FQNNGV. CDR3 size: 17 residues. The CDR3 DNA reads TGTGCCAGCAGCGAGACTCGGGGGGGTGGTAACCAAGAGACCCAGTACTTC. Translation: CASSETRGGGNQETQYF.

The chain is built from TRBV10-3 and TRBJ2-1; D perhaps matches TRBD1 (6 bases). From germline, CDR1 is ENHRY and CDR2 SYGVKD. The CDR3 extends over 15 amino acids. Trimming removed 2 bases from V and 12 bases from J, with 20 bases in between. CDR3 sequence reads: CAISEIGGPPSGQFF. CDR3 in DNA: TGTGCCATCAGTGAGATAGGGGGTCCCCCCTCTGGGCAGTTCTTC.

J is TRBJ2-5 and V is TRBV9; D is possibly TRBD1 (5 bases). The CDR3 has 15 amino acids. Germline V gives CDR1 SGDLS, CDR2 YYNGEE. V lost 3 bases, J lost 2 bases, and 14 bases lay in between. The CDR3 sequence: CASSEGGAPQETQYF. The DNA of the CDR3 is TGTGCCAGCAGCGAGGGTGGGGCACCTCAAGAGACCCAGTACTTC.

On this clonotype itself: Its ends do not fully match the called genes, so a read error is possible. The V gene is TRBV11-2, the J gene TRBJ2-7; no firm D call. The CDR3 runs to 12 residues. The germline gives CDR1 SGHAT, CDR2 FQNNGV. This CDR3 reads CASSLDFYEQDF. The DNA of the CDR3 is TGTGCCAGCAGCTTAGATTTCTACGAGCAGGACTTC.

The V call is TRBV5-1, the J call TRBJ2-2; TRBD2 aligns across 9 bases. V dropped 1 base and J dropped 0; count of bases not matched to a gene: 7. The CDR3 loop spans 18 amino acids. CDR1 is SGHRS, CDR2 YFSETQ, per germline. Here the CDR3 DNA reads TGCGCCAGCAGCTTGACCCCGCGGGGGGGCGCGAACACCGGGGAGCTGTTTTTT. It yields the protein CASSLTPRGGANTGELFF.